This T cell receptor beta chain was recorded in a study of T-cell memory formation after mild COVID-19. Study details: The study found TCR clusters largely donor specific.

With constant-segment primers, 5'RACE yielded cDNA libraries of TCR alpha and TCR beta that carried sample barcodes and UMIs. MiXCR, run by TCRdb on the 5' RACE reads, gives a single entry per CDR3 protein. Counted here are over 300,000 distinct CDR3 sequences, roughly 19% occurring once; the ten biggest clones make up 21%. This CDR3 has 13 residues. Trimming stripped 7 bases from V and 4 bases from J, with 10 bases between. CDR1 and CDR2 (germline): SEHNR, FQNEAQ (reference sequence). Points on this clonotype: Its target is not known.

Study-wide results and caveats: Clones contracting day 15 to 85 were balanced CD4/CD8; later expanders leaned CD4+. Contracting CD4+ clones sat mainly in CM and EM; CD8+ in EMRA.

The V call is TRBV7-9, the J call TRBJ1-4, with D hard to call. The receptor was isolated from a man younger than 35 who had mild COVID-19 (a few samples of this study predate the infection). Cell type and time point are not known. Sequencing was carried out using PBMCs or a T cell subset sorted from them (not recorded which). The CDR3 nucleotides read TGTGCCAGCAAGGGCAGCGTTAATGAAAAACTGTTTTTT. It codes for CASKGSVNEKLFF.